The subject of this entry is one T cell receptor (beta chain). What it binds is unknown. The record originates from a study of cytomegalovirus exposure and HLA in healthy donors. About the study: T cells numbering around 190 million yielded more than 100 million unique TCR beta sequences in an earlier analysis. Study-level points and caveats: Of the V segments, some could not be distinguished, including TRBV6-2 and TRBV6-3, and were excluded. The study recorded 160 or so TCR beta chains that were cytomegalovirus-associated.

The germline V gene has CDR1 MNHEY and CDR2 SVGAGI. V gave up 7 bases and J gave up 3 bases; unmatched junction bases: 3. This CDR3 is built from 13 residues. The PCR made use of 60 Vbeta and 13 Jbeta primers. TCRdb's table, derived via immunoSEQ multiplex PCR, lists solely in-frame clones and lacks some. The sample lists about 180,000 clones, about 77% occurring once. The receptor comes from a woman in her 30s in good health and CMV-seropositive. The chain links TRBV6-5 to TRBJ2-7; 10 nucleotides line up with TRBD1. Source material: PBMCs. CDR3: CASTRDRGYEQYF. For the CDR3, the DNA is TGTGCCAGCACCAGGGACAGGGGCTACGAGCAGTACTTC.